These 7 T cell receptor beta chains were sequenced from one sample in a study of immune heterogeneity within non-small cell lung tumors (dated by TCRdb to between 2017 and 2018). Sequencer: HiSeq X Ten. The TCR beta CDR3 region was amplified with a multiplex PCR system, in which a first round of 10 cycles was run using 32 V-gene forward and 13 J-gene reverse primers. TCRdb's own reprocessing of the public reads used fastp at Q25 and MiXCR and kept productive beta chains. Identical CDR3 proteins give one entry, which carries the most common genes and DNA. The sample table lists 14,000 to 15,000 distinct CDR3 sequences, roughly 29% of them with a count of one. Clones ranked in the top ten supply around 5.2% of the sample. The TCR template was genomic DNA extracted from bulk tumor tissue, and about 0.6 ug of gDNA was amplified for each sample. During surgery, multiple biopsies were taken from each primary tumor, with sampling sites spaced as far apart as possible within the tumor mass. The study cohort was described as untreated and was composed of newly diagnosed NSCLC cases undergoing curative surgery.

The specimen sequenced was lung tumor tissue. These receptors originate from a man aged 40-50 years with non-small cell lung cancer.

This clonotype was seen ten or more times. The chain combines TRBV7-2 with TRBJ2-1; no reliable D call. Trimming left V 5 bases short and J 8 bases short, with 13 bases between. This CDR3 is 13 amino acids long. Germline loops: CDR1 SGHTA, CDR2 FQGNSA. The CDR3 is CASSRPGLDEQFF. The CDR3 region has the DNA TGTGCCAGCAGCCGCCCCGGGTTGGATGAGCAGTTCTTC.

This clonotype is termed medium-sized (0.01 to 0.1%). The chain is built from TRBV20-1 and TRBJ2-7; 9 nucleotides line up with TRBD1. Unmatched junction bases numbered 10, after V lost 1 base and J lost 6 bases. This CDR3 has 15 residues. Germline loops: CDR1 DFQATT, CDR2 SNEGSKA (reference sequence). Written as DNA, the CDR3 is TGCAGTGCTAGAGTCTTTGACAGGGGGGTCTCCGAGCAGTACTTC. It is translated as CSARVFDRGVSEQYF.

Ten or more counts support this clonotype. The junction does not match germline at one end; this may be a read error. The chain carries TRBV10-3 and TRBJ2-7; 7 nucleotides match TRBD2. Germline values: CDR1 ENHRY, CDR2 SYGVKD. This CDR3 is 11 amino acids long. This CDR3 is CATAEGRVEDF. DNA of the CDR3: TGTGCCACCGCCGAGGGGAGGGTGGAGGACTTC.

Note on this clonotype: This may arise from a read error, as a much more abundant clone is one base away. J is TRBJ1-5 and V is TRBV5-6; unclear D gene. There are 12 residues in the CDR3. The germline V gene has CDR1 SGHDT and CDR2 YYEEEE. The CDR3 DNA reads as TGTGCCAGCAGCTTGGGCAATCGGCCCCAGCATTTT. It codes for CASSLGNRPQHF.

For this clonotype: One end of the junction does not line up with germline, which may come from a read error. The genes are TRBV6-5 and TRBJ2-5; D possibly matches TRBD1 or TRBD2 (7 bases each). In germline, CDR1 is MNHEY, CDR2 SVGAGI. The CDR3 runs 15 residues. This CDR3 is CAGSYGGTAKETQYF. CDR3 nucleotide sequence: TGTGCCGGCAGTTACGGGGGGACAGCCAAAGAGACCCAGTACTTC.

The chain joins TRBV20-1 to TRBJ2-1; no clear D. This CDR3 region has 13 residues. CDR1 and CDR2 from the germline V gene are DFQATT and SNEGSKA (reference sequence). The ends were cut back, 5 bases at V and 0 bases at J, with 8 bases in the middle. DNA of the CDR3: TGCAGTGCTTTGGTGGGCTCCTACAATGAGCAGTTCTTC. Translation: CSALVGSYNEQFF.

Sample share makes this clonotype medium-sized. The chain recombines TRBV30 with TRBJ2-7; D may match TRBD1 or TRBD2 (6 bases each). The CDR3 is 13 residues long. CDR1 and CDR2 from the germline V gene are GTSNPN and SVGIG (reference sequence). The V end was cut by 4 bases, the J end by 2 bases, with 12 bases between. DNA for the CDR3: TGTGCCTGGACGGTGGGGGGCCCCTACGAGCAGTACTTC. It is translated as CAWTVGGPYEQYF.